These T cell receptor beta chains were read from a single sample in a study of OX40 agonist ivuxolimab in advanced cancers. Assay: immunoSEQ multiplex PCR; the TCRdb copy retains only in-frame clones and omits some. The table has fewer than 15,000 clones, about 77% seen once. The material sequenced was CD4+ or CD8+ T cells sorted from blood, taken in a trial of the OX40 agonist ivuxolimab. These receptors came from an adult with an advanced solid tumor such as melanoma, head and neck, liver or kidney cancer. The CDR3 runs from the conserved cysteine through the conserved F or W. The D gene is left open where the match is weak. Clone size appears in some rows only: once, few, many, or a class for an expanded clone.

CDR3aa: CASSSTGTDNEKLFF
CDR3nt: TGTGCCAGCAGCTCCACCGGGACAGATAATGAAAAACTGTTTTTT
d_gene: TRBD1
abundance: NA
j_gene: TRBJ1-4
v_gene: TRBV7-2

CDR3aa: CASSVALGELFF
CDR3nt: TGTGCCAGCAGCGTAGCCCTCGGGGAGCTGTTTTTT
d_gene: NA
abundance: NA
j_gene: TRBJ2-2
v_gene: TRBV9

CDR3aa: CASSQAHPLQGHNGYTF
CDR3nt: TGTGCCAGCAGCCAAGCCCACCCCTTACAGGGCCACAATGGCTACACCTTC
d_gene: NA
abundance: NA
j_gene: TRBJ1-2
v_gene: TRBV4-2

CDR3aa: CASSTTGGTVSTDTQYF
CDR3nt: TGTGCCAGCAGCACTACGGGGGGGACGGTAAGCACAGATACGCAGTATTTT
d_gene: TRBD2
abundance: NA
j_gene: TRBJ2-3
v_gene: TRBV7-4

CDR3aa: CASSFGVYEQFF
CDR3nt: TGTGCCAGCAGCTTCGGGGTTTATGAGCAGTTCTTC
d_gene: NA
abundance: once
j_gene: TRBJ2-1
v_gene: TRBV7-2

CDR3aa: CASSSDSYNEQFF
CDR3nt: TGTGCCAGCAGCTCCGATTCCTACAATGAGCAGTTCTTC
d_gene: NA
abundance: NA
j_gene: TRBJ2-1
v_gene: TRBV11-3

CDR3aa: CASSAPSTDTQYF
CDR3nt: TGTGCCAGCAGCGCCCCTAGCACAGATACGCAGTATTTT
d_gene: NA
abundance: NA
j_gene: TRBJ2-3
v_gene: TRBV7-9

CDR3aa: CATQPTTSPYNEQFF
CDR3nt: TGTGCCACTCAGCCGACGACTAGCCCCTACAATGAGCAGTTCTTC
d_gene: TRBD2
abundance: NA
j_gene: TRBJ2-1
v_gene: TRBV15

CDR3aa: CASSQSSGSAYNEQFF
CDR3nt: TGCGCCAGCAGCCAATCTAGCGGGAGCGCCTACAATGAGCAGTTCTTC
d_gene: TRBD2
abundance: few
j_gene: TRBJ2-1
v_gene: TRBV4-1

CDR3aa: CASSLAEGLETQYF
CDR3nt: TGTGCCAGCAGCTTAGCAGAGGGACTAGAGACCCAGTACTTC
d_gene: NA
abundance: NA
j_gene: TRBJ2-5
v_gene: TRBV7-6

CDR3aa: CASSQDRGSAGPNTGELFF
CDR3nt: TGCGCCAGCAGCCAAGATCGTGGCAGCGCGGGGCCGAACACCGGGGAGCTGTTTTTT
d_gene: NA
abundance: few
j_gene: TRBJ2-2
v_gene: TRBV4-1

CDR3aa: CASSLATGGSIDEQFF
CDR3nt: TGTGCCAGCAGCTTAGCCACAGGGGGATCGATCGATGAGCAGTTCTTC
d_gene: TRBD1
abundance: NA
j_gene: TRBJ2-1
v_gene: TRBV7-9

CDR3aa: CASSFRGGIEAFF
CDR3nt: TGTGCCAGCAGTTTTCGCGGGGGGATTGAAGCTTTCTTT
d_gene: NA
abundance: NA
j_gene: TRBJ1-1
v_gene: TRBV28

CDR3aa: CASSQDRGGGNIQYF
CDR3nt: TGCGCCAGCAGCCAAGATCGGGGTGGCGGAAACATTCAGTACTTC
d_gene: NA
abundance: NA
j_gene: TRBJ2-4
v_gene: TRBV4-1

CDR3aa: CASSFTYNEQFF
CDR3nt: TGTGCCAGCAGCTTTACCTACAATGAGCAGTTCTTC
d_gene: NA
abundance: NA
j_gene: TRBJ2-1
v_gene: TRBV5-6

CDR3aa: CASSQGLAVYNEQFF
CDR3nt: TGTGCCAGCAGCCAAGGACTAGCGGTTTACAATGAGCAGTTCTTC
d_gene: TRBD2
abundance: NA
j_gene: TRBJ2-1
v_gene: TRBV9

CDR3aa: CATSRDGTTSYNEQFF
CDR3nt: TGTGCCACCAGCAGAGACGGGACTACGAGTTACAATGAGCAGTTCTTC
d_gene: TRBD2
abundance: NA
j_gene: TRBJ2-1
v_gene: TRBV15

CDR3aa: CASSPIDAYVAYEQYF
CDR3nt: TGTGCCAGCAGTCCTATTGACGCCTACGTGGCCTACGAGCAGTACTTC
d_gene: NA
abundance: NA
j_gene: TRBJ2-7
v_gene: TRBV7-2

CDR3aa: CASSPSTGTSGGWDEQFF
CDR3nt: TGTGCCAGCAGCCCTAGCACCGGGACTAGCGGGGGGTGGGATGAGCAGTTCTTC
d_gene: TRBD2
abundance: NA
j_gene: TRBJ2-1
v_gene: TRBV7-6

CDR3aa: CASGLGDTEAFF
CDR3nt: TGTGCTAGTGGTTTAGGAGACACTGAAGCTTTCTTT
d_gene: NA
abundance: NA
j_gene: TRBJ1-1
v_gene: TRBV12-5

CDR3aa: CASSPIGDTQYF
CDR3nt: TGTGCCAGCAGTCCGATTGGGGATACGCAGTATTTT
d_gene: NA
abundance: NA
j_gene: TRBJ2-3
v_gene: TRBV9

CDR3aa: CASSVDREGYTEAFF
CDR3nt: TGTGCCAGCAGCGTAGACAGAGAGGGTTACACTGAAGCTTTCTTT
d_gene: NA
abundance: NA
j_gene: TRBJ1-1
v_gene: TRBV9

CDR3aa: CASSWAPQTGYQETQYF
CDR3nt: TGTGCCAGCAGCTGGGCCCCACAGACAGGCTACCAAGAGACCCAGTACTTC
d_gene: NA
abundance: NA
j_gene: TRBJ2-5
v_gene: TRBV7-8

CDR3aa: CAWREYPGQGYGYTF
CDR3nt: TGTGCCTGGAGGGAGTACCCGGGACAGGGCTATGGCTACACCTTC
d_gene: TRBD1
abundance: NA
j_gene: TRBJ1-2
v_gene: TRBV30

CDR3aa: CASSRDAPGNEQFF
CDR3nt: TGTGCCAGCAGCCGGGACGCTCCCGGGAATGAGCAGTTCTTC
d_gene: NA
abundance: NA
j_gene: TRBJ2-1
v_gene: TRBV6-5

CDR3aa: CASSPPTGPETQYF
CDR3nt: TGTGCCAGCTCACCACCGACAGGGCCAGAGACCCAGTACTTC
d_gene: TRBD1
abundance: NA
j_gene: TRBJ2-5
v_gene: TRBV18

CDR3aa: CASSGQNNYNEQFF
CDR3nt: TGTGCCAGCAGTGGACAGAATAATTACAATGAGCAGTTCTTC
d_gene: NA
abundance: NA
j_gene: TRBJ2-1
v_gene: TRBV6-1

CDR3aa: CASSYFTGAGELFF
CDR3nt: TGTGCCAGCAGTTACTTTACAGGGGCCGGGGAGCTGTTTTTT
d_gene: TRBD1
abundance: NA
j_gene: TRBJ2-2
v_gene: TRBV6-5

CDR3aa: CASSLVGYRETQYF
CDR3nt: TGCGCCAGCAGCTTGGTCGGTTACAGGGAGACCCAGTACTTC
d_gene: NA
abundance: NA
j_gene: TRBJ2-5
v_gene: TRBV5-1